This T cell receptor beta chain was identified in a study of T cells in Graves' hyperthyroidism and ophthalmopathy. This clonotype was observed a few times. Amplified TCR beta CDR3 regions came from RNA transcripts. HTBI primers were employed in a first-round RT-PCR of the TCR CDR3. TCRdb analysed the multiplex PCR reads with MiXCR anew, one entry per CDR3 protein. Of 250,000 or so distinct CDR3 sequences listed, nearly 15% are singletons. Germline CDR1 and CDR2: DFQATT and SNEGSKA (reference sequence). The V end lost 7 bases, the J end lost 2 bases, and 8 bases lay between the germline ends. The CDR3 runs 12 residues. The hyperthyroidism was newly diagnosed and had lasted under 2 months; the patients were aged 18 to 65. Clinical symptoms, serum thyroxine, TRAb, thyroid ultrasound and orbital computed tomography established diagnosis. PBMCs stemmed from less than 13 ml fresh peripheral blood.

Sequenced: blood. This clonotype was obtained from a woman aged 45-60 years with Graves' hyperthyroidism that later progressed to Graves' ophthalmopathy. This chain connects TRBV20-1 to TRBJ2-2; no clear D gene. The CDR3 nucleotides are TGCAGTGGGCGGTCAAACACCGGGGAGCTGTTTTTT. Protein sequence: CSGRSNTGELFF.